This is a list of T cell receptor beta chains from one sample in a study of cytomegalovirus exposure and HLA in healthy donors. TCRdb's table, derived via immunoSEQ multiplex PCR, lists solely in-frame clones and lacks some. This sample has fewer than 120,000 clones, with approximately 89% found just once. Sequencing used PBMCs. These receptors originate from a woman between 18 and 29 years old in good health and CMV-seronegative. Each CDR3 is given with its conserved first and last residue. A D gene is named only where the DNA matches it firmly. Not every row has a clone size; where given, it reads once, few, many or a size class.

NA	TRBV14	NA	TRBJ2-5	CASSQVGPGIETQYF	TGTGCCAGCAGCCAAGTGGGGCCCGGAATAGAGACCCAGTACTTC
TRBD2	TRBV28	NA	TRBJ2-1	CASSFWKAGGPGNEQFF	TGTGCCAGCAGTTTCTGGAAAGCGGGAGGGCCGGGAAATGAGCAGTTCTTC
NA	TRBV11-2	NA	TRBJ2-3	CASSLEVGGSTDTQYF	TGTGCCAGCAGCTTAGAGGTAGGGGGTAGCACAGATACGCAGTATTTT
NA	TRBV25-1	NA	TRBJ2-5	CASSDRVQETQYF	TGTGCCAGCAGTGACAGGGTTCAAGAGACCCAGTACTTC
NA	TRBV4-1	NA	TRBJ2-1	CASSQDRGNLVSEQFF	TGCGCCAGCAGCCAAGATCGGGGGAATTTGGTGAGTGAGCAGTTCTTC
TRBD1	TRBV30	few	TRBJ2-1	CAWIDRGRVNEQFF	TGTGCCTGGATCGACAGGGGGCGCGTCAATGAGCAGTTCTTC
NA	TRBV7-9	NA	TRBJ1-4	CASSRTEEKLFF	TGTGCCAGCAGTCGGACAGAAGAAAAACTGTTTTTT
NA	TRBV5-6	NA	TRBJ1-1	CASSPSAGEAFF	TGTGCCAGCAGCCCATCCGCAGGGGAAGCTTTCTTT
TRBD2	TRBV2	NA	TRBJ2-7	CASRASLAGYYEQYF	TGTGCCAGCAGGGCTTCACTAGCGGGGTACTACGAGCAGTACTTC
NA	TRBV4-1	NA	TRBJ2-7	CASSHGGDYEQYF	TGCGCCAGCAGCCATGGCGGTGACTACGAGCAGTACTTC
NA	TRBV6-4	medium-sized	TRBJ1-2	CASSAEGSENYGYTF	TGTGCCAGCAGTGCTGAGGGCAGCGAAAACTATGGCTACACCTTC
NA	TRBV6-5	NA	TRBJ1-2	CASSYERVNYGYTF	TGTGCCAGCAGTTACGAGAGGGTTAACTATGGCTACACCTTC
NA	TRBV10-3	NA	TRBJ2-7	CATGQMAGYEQYF	TGTGCCACCGGACAGATGGCCGGCTACGAGCAGTACTTC
NA	TRBV7-9	NA	TRBJ1-2	CASSPGVEGYTF	TGTGCCAGCAGCCCCGGGGTGGAGGGCTACACCTTC
TRBD1	TRBV4-2	NA	TRBJ1-1	CASSHEDRVEAFF	TGTGCCAGCAGCCACGAGGACAGGGTTGAAGCTTTCTTT
TRBD1	TRBV5-5	once	TRBJ2-7	CASSLGWTGTYEQYF	TGTGCCAGCAGCTTGGGGTGGACAGGGACCTACGAGCAGTACTTC
NA	TRBV7-2	NA	TRBJ2-7	CASSLGAGYRQYF	TGTGCCAGCAGCCTAGGCGCGGGATATCGGCAGTACTTC
NA	TRBV6-1	once	TRBJ1-5	CASTGNSNQPQHF	TGTGCCAGCACCGGGAATAGCAATCAGCCCCAGCATTTT
NA	TRBV4-3	NA	TRBJ1-2	CASSPGDNGFNYGYTF	TGCGCCAGCAGCCCAGGGGACAACGGCTTCAACTATGGCTACACCTTC
NA	TRBV7-9	NA	TRBJ1-5	CASSQQEGQPQHF	TGTGCCAGCAGCCAACAGGAAGGTCAGCCCCAGCATTTT
NA	TRBV28	NA	TRBJ2-7	CASSFYGDSYEQYF	TGTGCCAGCAGTTTTTACGGAGACTCCTACGAGCAGTACTTC
NA	TRBV2	NA	TRBJ1-1	CASIQVNTEAFF	TGTGCCAGCATTCAGGTGAACACTGAAGCTTTCTTT